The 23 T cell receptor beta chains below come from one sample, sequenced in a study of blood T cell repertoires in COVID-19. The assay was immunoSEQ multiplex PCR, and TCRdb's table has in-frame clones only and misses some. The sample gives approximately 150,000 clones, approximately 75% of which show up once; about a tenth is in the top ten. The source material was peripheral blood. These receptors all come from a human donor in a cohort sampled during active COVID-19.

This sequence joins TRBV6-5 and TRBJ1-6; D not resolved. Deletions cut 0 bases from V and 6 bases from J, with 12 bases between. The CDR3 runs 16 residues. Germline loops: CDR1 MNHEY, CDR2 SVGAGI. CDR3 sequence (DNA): TGTGCCAGCAGTTACTCTCTTTCCGGGGTTAATTCACCCCTCCACTTT. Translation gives CASSYSLSGVNSPLHF.

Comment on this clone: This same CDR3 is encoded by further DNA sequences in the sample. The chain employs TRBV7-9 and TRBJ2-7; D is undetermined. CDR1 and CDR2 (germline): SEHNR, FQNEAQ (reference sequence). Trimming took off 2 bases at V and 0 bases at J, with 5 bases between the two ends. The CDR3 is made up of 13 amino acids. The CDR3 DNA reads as TGTGCCAGCAGCTTACCGGGCTCCTACGAGCAGTACTTC. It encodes CASSLPGSYEQYF.

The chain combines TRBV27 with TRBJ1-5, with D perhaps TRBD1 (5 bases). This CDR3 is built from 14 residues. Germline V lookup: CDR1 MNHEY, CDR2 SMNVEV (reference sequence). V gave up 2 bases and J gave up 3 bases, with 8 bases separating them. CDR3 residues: CASSLQGVNQPQHF. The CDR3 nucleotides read TGTGCCAGCAGTTTACAGGGTGTCAATCAGCCCCAGCATTTT.

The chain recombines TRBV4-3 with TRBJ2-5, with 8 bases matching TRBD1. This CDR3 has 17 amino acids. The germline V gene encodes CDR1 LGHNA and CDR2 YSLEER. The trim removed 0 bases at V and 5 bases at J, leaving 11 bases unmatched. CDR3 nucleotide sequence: TGCGCCAGCAGCCAAGACGCAGGGGGCTTTGGACAGGAGACCCAGTACTTC. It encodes CASSQDAGGFGQETQYF.

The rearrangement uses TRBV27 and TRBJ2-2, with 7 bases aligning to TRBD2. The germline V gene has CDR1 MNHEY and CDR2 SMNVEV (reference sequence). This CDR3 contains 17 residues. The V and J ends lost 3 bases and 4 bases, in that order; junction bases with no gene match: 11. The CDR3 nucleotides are TGTGCCAGCAGTTTCCAATTTGGCGGGAGTTTCACCGGGGAGCTGTTTTTT. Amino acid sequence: CASSFQFGGSFTGELFF.

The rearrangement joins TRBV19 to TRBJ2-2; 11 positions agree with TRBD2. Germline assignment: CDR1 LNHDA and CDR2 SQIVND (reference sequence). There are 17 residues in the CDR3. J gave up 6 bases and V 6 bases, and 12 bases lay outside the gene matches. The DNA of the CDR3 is TGTGCCAGTAGCGAATGGGGACTAGCGGTCCCCTCCGGGGAGCTGTTTTTT. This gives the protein CASSEWGLAVPSGELFF.

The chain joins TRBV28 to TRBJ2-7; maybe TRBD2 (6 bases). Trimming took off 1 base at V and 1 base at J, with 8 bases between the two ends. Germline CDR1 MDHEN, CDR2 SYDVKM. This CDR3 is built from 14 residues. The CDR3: CASSLSGTSYEQYF. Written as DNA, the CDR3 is TGTGCCAGCAGTTTATCTGGGACTTCCTACGAGCAGTACTTC.

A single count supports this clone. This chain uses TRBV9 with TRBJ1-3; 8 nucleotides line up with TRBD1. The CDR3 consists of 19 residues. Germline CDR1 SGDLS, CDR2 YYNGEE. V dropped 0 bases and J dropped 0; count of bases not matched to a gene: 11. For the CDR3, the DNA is TGTGCCAGCAGCGTAGAGACCGGGACAGGTCTTAGCTCTGGAAACACCATATATTTT. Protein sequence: CASSVETGTGLSSGNTIYF. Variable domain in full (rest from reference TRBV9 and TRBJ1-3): DSGVTQTPKHLITATGQRVTLRCSPRSGDLSVYWYQQSLDQGLQFLIQYYNGEERAKGNILERFSAQQFPDLHSELNLSSLELGDSALYFCASSVETGTGLSSGNTIYFGEGSWLTVV.

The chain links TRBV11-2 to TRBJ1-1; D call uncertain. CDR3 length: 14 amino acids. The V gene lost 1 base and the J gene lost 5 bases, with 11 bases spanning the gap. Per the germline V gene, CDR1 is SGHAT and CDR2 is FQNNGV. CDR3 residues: CASSLGAFGTEAFF. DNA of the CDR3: TGTGCCAGCAGCTTAGGGGCTTTTGGGACTGAAGCTTTCTTT.

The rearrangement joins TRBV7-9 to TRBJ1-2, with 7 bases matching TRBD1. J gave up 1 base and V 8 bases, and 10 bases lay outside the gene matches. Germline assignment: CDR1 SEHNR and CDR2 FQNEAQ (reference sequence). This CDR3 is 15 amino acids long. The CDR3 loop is CASEGGQSRNYGYTF. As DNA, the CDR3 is TGTGCCAGCGAGGGGGGACAGTCCCGTAACTATGGCTACACCTTC.

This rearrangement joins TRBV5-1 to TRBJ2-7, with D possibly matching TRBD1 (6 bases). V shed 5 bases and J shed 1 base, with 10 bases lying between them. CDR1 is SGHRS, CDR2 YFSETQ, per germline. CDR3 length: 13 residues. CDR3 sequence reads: CASRDSSSYEQYF. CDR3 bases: TGCGCCAGCAGGGACAGTAGTTCCTACGAGCAGTACTTC.

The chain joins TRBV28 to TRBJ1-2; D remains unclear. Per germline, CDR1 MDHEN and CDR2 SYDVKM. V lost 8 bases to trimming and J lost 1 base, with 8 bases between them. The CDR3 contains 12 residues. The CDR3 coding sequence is TGTGCCAGCGGAGGAATTAACTATGGCTACACCTTC. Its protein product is CASGGINYGYTF.

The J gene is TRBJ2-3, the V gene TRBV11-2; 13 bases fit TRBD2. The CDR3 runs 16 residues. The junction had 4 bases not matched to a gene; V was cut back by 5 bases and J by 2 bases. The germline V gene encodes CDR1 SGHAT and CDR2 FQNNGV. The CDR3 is CASSAGLAGFTDTQYF. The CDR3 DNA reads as TGTGCCAGCAGCGCGGGACTAGCGGGGTTCACAGATACGCAGTATTTT.

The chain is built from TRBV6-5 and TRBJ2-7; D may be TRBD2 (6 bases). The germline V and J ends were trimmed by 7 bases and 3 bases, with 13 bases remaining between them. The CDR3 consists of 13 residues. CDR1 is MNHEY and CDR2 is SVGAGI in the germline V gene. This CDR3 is CASNRGLLYEQYF. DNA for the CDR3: TGTGCCAGCAATAGGGGACTTCTCTACGAGCAGTACTTC.

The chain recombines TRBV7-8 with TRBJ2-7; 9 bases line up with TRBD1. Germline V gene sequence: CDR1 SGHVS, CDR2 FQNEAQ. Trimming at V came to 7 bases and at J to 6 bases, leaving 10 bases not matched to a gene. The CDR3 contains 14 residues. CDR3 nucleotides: TGTGCCAGCAACGGACCGGGACAGGGAGTCGAGCAGTACTTC. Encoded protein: CASNGPGQGVEQYF.

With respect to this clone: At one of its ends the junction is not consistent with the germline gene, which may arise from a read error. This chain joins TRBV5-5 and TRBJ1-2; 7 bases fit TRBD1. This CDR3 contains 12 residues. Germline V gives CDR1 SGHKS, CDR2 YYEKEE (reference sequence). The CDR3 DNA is TGTGCCAGCAGCTCATTTGACAGGGCGGCCGCCTTC. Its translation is CASSSFDRAAAF.

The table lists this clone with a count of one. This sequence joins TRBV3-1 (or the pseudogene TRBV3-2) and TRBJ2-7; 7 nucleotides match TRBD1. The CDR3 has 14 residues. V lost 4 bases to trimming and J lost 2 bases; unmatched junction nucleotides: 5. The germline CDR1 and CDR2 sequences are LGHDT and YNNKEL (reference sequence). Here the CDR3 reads CASSRTGDPYEQYF. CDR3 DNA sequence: TGTGCCAGCAGCCGCACAGGGGACCCCTACGAGCAGTACTTC.

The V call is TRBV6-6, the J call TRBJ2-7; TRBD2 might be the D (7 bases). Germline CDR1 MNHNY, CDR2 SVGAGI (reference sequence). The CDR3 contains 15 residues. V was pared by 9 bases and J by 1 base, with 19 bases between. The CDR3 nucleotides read TGTGCCAGTTGGGGGCGGGGGACGGAATCCTACGAGCAGTACTTC. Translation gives CASWGRGTESYEQYF.

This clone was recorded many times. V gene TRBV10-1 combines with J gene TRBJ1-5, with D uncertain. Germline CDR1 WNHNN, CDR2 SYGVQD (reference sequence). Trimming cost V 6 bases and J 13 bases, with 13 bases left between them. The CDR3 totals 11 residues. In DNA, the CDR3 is TGCGCCAGCAGCGTGGGAGGCCTGCAGCATTTT. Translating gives CASSVGGLQHF.

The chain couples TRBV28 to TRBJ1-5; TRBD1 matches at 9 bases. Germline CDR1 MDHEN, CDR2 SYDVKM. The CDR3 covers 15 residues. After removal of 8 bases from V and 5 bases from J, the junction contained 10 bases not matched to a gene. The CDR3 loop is CASQDYRGPHQPQHF. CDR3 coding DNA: TGTGCCAGCCAAGACTACAGGGGGCCGCATCAGCCCCAGCATTTT.

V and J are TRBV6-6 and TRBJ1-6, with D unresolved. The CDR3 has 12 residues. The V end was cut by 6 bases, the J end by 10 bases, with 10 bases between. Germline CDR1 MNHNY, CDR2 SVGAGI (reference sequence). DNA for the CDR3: TGTGCCAGCAGGGTGGCGGGGTCACCCCTCCACTTT. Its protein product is CASRVAGSPLHF.

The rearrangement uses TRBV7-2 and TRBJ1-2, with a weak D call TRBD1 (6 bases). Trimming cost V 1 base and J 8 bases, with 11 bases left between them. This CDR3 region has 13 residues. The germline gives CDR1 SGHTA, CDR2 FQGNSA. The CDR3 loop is CASSLDLTGGYTF. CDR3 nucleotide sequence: TGTGCCAGCAGCTTAGACCTAACAGGGGGCTACACCTTC.

The CDR3: CASSIVGRGTYEQYF. The CDR3 DNA sequence: TGTGCCAGCAGCATCGTAGGAAGGGGGACCTACGAGCAGTACTTC. This chain links TRBV7-9 with TRBJ2-7, with D tentatively TRBD1 (6 bases). Germline-derived CDR1 and CDR2 are SEHNR and FQNEAQ (reference sequence). CDR3 length: 15 residues. Trimming pared 5 bases from V and 2 bases from J, leaving 16 bases between.